The 9 T cell receptor beta chains given below trace back to one sample, sequenced in a study of blood T cell repertoires in COVID-19. Sequencing was performed with immunoSEQ multiplex PCR; in TCRdb, only in-frame clones are kept and a portion is missing. Of 300,000 or so clones listed, roughly 84% are singletons. Sequencing was done on a sample of peripheral blood. The receptors were sampled from a man aged 45 to 65 with active or convalescent COVID-19.

The J gene is TRBJ1-5, the V gene TRBV7-8, with 8 nucleotides matching TRBD1. This CDR3 is built from 16 residues. Germline V lookup: CDR1 SGHVS, CDR2 FQNEAQ. Trimming at V came to 6 bases and at J to 6 bases, leaving 13 bases not matched to a gene. The CDR3 sequence is CASRQGVRAGSQPQHF. CDR3 nucleotides: TGTGCCAGCAGACAGGGGGTTAGGGCCGGATCTCAGCCCCAGCATTTT.

The V and J genes are TRBV18 and TRBJ2-3, with 7 bases that match TRBD1. After removal of 3 bases from V and 2 bases from J, the junction contained 5 bases not matched to a gene. Germline CDR1 reads KGHSH; CDR2 reads LQKENI. The CDR3 has 15 residues. In DNA form, the CDR3 reads TGTGCCAGCTCACCTAACAGGGGAGCCACAGATACGCAGTATTTT. Its protein is CASSPNRGATDTQYF.

The chain combines TRBV2 with TRBJ2-7; 8 bases are a match to TRBD2. After removal of 4 bases from V and 3 bases from J, the junction contained 2 bases not matched to a gene. Germline loops: CDR1 SNHLY, CDR2 FYNNEI. The CDR3 covers 13 residues. The DNA for the CDR3 is TGTGCCAGCAGTGTGACTAGCGACTACGAGCAGTACTTC. Its translation is CASSVTSDYEQYF.

This rearrangement joins TRBV29-1 to TRBJ2-7, with 7 nucleotides matching TRBD1. Germline-derived CDR1 and CDR2 are SQVTM and ANQGSEA. Trimming removed 6 bases from V and 2 bases from J; junction bases left unmatched: 4. The CDR3 runs to 12 residues. In DNA form, the CDR3 reads TGCAGCGTCCGACAGGGTCCCTACGAGCAGTACTTC. This sequence encodes CSVRQGPYEQYF.

The rearrangement joins TRBV28 to TRBJ1-2; a weak D match, TRBD1 (6 bases). The V and J ends lost 4 bases and 1 base respectively, with 22 bases between them. The CDR3 totals 18 residues. The germline gives CDR1 MDHEN, CDR2 SYDVKM. The CDR3 spells CASSSDSSPPLFNYGYTF. The CDR3 DNA reads as TGTGCCAGCAGTTCGGACAGTTCCCCGCCTTTATTTAACTATGGCTACACCTTC.

The V and J genes are TRBV7-8 and TRBJ2-7; D unclear. Germline V gene lookup returns CDR1 SGHVS and CDR2 FQNEAQ. The CDR3 spans 14 residues. Trimming left V 6 bases short and J 6 bases short, with 18 bases between. The CDR3 here is CASSNRRVGIEQYF. CDR3 coding DNA: TGTGCCAGCAGTAACCGACGGGTTGGTATCGAGCAGTACTTC. Together with reference TRBV7-8 and TRBJ2-7, the CDR3 gives the full variable domain: GAGVSQSPRYKVAKRGQDVALRCDPISGHVSLFWYQQALGQGPEFLTYFQNEAQLDKSGLPSDRFFAERPEGSVSTLKIQRTQQEDSAVYLCASSNRRVGIEQYFGPGTRLTVT.

The genes are TRBV4-2 and TRBJ1-1; weak D call: TRBD1 (5 bases). The CDR3 length is 16 residues. Germline assignment: CDR1 LGHNA and CDR2 YNFKEQ. Trimming shortened V by 0 bases and J by 4 bases, and 15 bases separated the two germline ends. CDR3 loop: CASSQDSRGSRTEAFF. In DNA, the CDR3 is TGTGCCAGCAGCCAAGACTCTCGGGGGAGTCGCACTGAAGCTTTCTTT.

This clone showed up just a few times. V is TRBV19 and J is TRBJ1-1, with 7 nucleotides matching TRBD1. The V segment lost 3 bases and the J segment 10 bases; nucleotides outside the gene matches: 2. In germline, CDR1 is LNHDA, CDR2 SQIVND (reference sequence). The CDR3 is 11 residues long. In DNA form, the CDR3 reads TGTGCCAGTAGTATCCCAGGGGGAGCTTTCTTT. Its protein product is CASSIPGGAFF.

The V gene is TRBV7-9, the J gene TRBJ2-7; 7 nucleotides align to TRBD1. CDR3 length: 18 residues. J lost 5 bases, V lost 1 base, and 17 bases had no gene match. Germline V gene lookup returns CDR1 SEHNR and CDR2 FQNEAQ (reference sequence). The CDR3 spells CASSLDLSWGTGDHEQYF. The CDR3 nucleotides are TGTGCCAGCAGCTTAGACCTCTCGTGGGGCACAGGGGACCACGAGCAGTACTTC.